The 10 T cell receptor beta chains listed next were all sequenced from one sample in a study of spatial heterogeneity in lung cancer (dated by TCRdb to the late 2010s). The method was 5' RACE. The data were produced on a NextSeq 500. TCRdb reanalyzed the raw reads on its own, using fastp at Q25 for trimming and MiXCR for clone calling, and kept in-frame beta chains. Rows with a matching CDR3 protein are joined into one entry that keeps the most common DNA and genes. Across this sample there are tens of thousands of distinct CDR3 sequences, with over 9.5% seen only once. Together, the top ten hold roughly two fifths of the sample. Taken with the paper, the label for time point translates to: sample taken at primary tumor resection. Without any cell sorting, TCR sequencing was performed on whole RNA extracted either from tumor and nontumor lung tissue or from cryopreserved PBMC samples. Specimen: PBMCs, collected at surgery. The receptors derive from a male donor with early-stage non-small cell lung cancer.

Many counts were recorded for this clonotype. This rearrangement joins TRBV29-1 to TRBJ2-5, with 8 bases matching TRBD2. Unmatched junction bases numbered 11, after V lost 4 bases and J lost 7 bases. There are 14 residues in the CDR3. Germline CDR1 is SQVTM and CDR2 is ANQGSEA. In DNA, the CDR3 is TGCAGCGTTGCCCAAGATAGCGGGGCAAGGACCCAGTACTTC. Protein sequence: CSVAQDSGARTQYF.

This clonotype appeared a few times. The chain joins TRBV6-5 to TRBJ1-2; TRBD1 is a possible D gene (6 bases). This CDR3 has 16 amino acids. In germline, CDR1 is MNHEY, CDR2 SVGAGI. The germline V and J ends were trimmed by 0 bases and 1 base, with 12 bases remaining between them. CDR3 amino acids: CASSYSGAPNNYGYTF. CDR3 bases: TGTGCCAGCAGTTACTCGGGGGCACCCAATAACTATGGCTACACCTTC.

In DNA, the CDR3 is TGCAGTGCTAGAGACGGCGGGAGGGGAACCGGGGAGCTGTTTTTT. Its protein product is CSARDGGRGTGELFF. The V and J genes are TRBV20-1 and TRBJ2-2; 9 bases agree with TRBD2. There are 15 residues in the CDR3. V lost 0 bases to trimming and J lost 5 bases; unmatched junction nucleotides: 4. From germline, CDR1 is DFQATT and CDR2 SNEGSKA (reference sequence).

The chain employs TRBV4-1 and TRBJ1-1; TRBD1 matches at 8 bases. The CDR3 sequence is 17 residues long. Germline V gene lookup returns CDR1 MGHRA and CDR2 YSYEKL. Germline trimming cut 1 base from V and 8 bases from J; bases unmatched to any gene: 15. CDR3 region: CASSQAPSQTGEAEAFF. The CDR3, as DNA: TGCGCCAGCAGCCAAGCCCCATCACAGACAGGGGAGGCAGAAGCTTTCTTT.

This clonotype was observed a handful of times. This chain connects TRBV28 to TRBJ2-1; D is possibly TRBD1 (5 bases). This CDR3 comprises 16 residues. The V gene's germline CDR1 is MDHEN and CDR2 SYDVKM. V lost 6 bases and J lost 0, with 15 bases in between. The CDR3 DNA is TGTGCCAGCAGGGAAACAGGTCCAATCTCCTACAATGAGCAGTTCTTC. Translation gives CASRETGPISYNEQFF.

The chain employs TRBV11-2 and TRBJ2-1; 7 bases are a match to TRBD2. Germline V lookup: CDR1 SGHAT, CDR2 FQNNGV. This CDR3 spans 16 amino acids. V lost 5 bases and J lost 2; bases outside the gene matches: 9. CDR3 in DNA: TGTGCCAGCAGCCTCCAGCGGGAAGTACCCTACAATGAGCAGTTCTTC. It translates to CASSLQREVPYNEQFF.

This clonotype has ten or more counts. V is TRBV12-3 or TRBV12-4 and J is TRBJ2-2; D gene ambiguous. The CDR3 loop spans 13 amino acids. V gave up 6 bases and J gave up 0 bases, with 5 bases separating them. CDR3 coding DNA: TGTGCCAGCAGCCCGGCGAACACCGGGGAGCTGTTTTTT. This encodes CASSPANTGELFF.

This clonotype was seen only a few times. This sequence joins TRBV24-1 and TRBJ1-1, with D possibly being TRBD1 (6 bases). The CDR3 contains 16 residues. Germline CDR1 reads KGHDR; CDR2 reads SFDVKD. V was clipped by 0 bases and J by 7 bases, with 17 bases between them. The CDR3 reads CATSDLNRADTNEAFF. The CDR3 bases are TGTGCCACCAGTGATTTGAACAGGGCAGATACGAATGAAGCTTTCTTT.

V usage is TRBV6-5 and J usage is TRBJ2-1; 8 bases are a match to TRBD2. This CDR3 contains 15 residues. Unmatched junction bases numbered 5, after V lost 2 bases and J lost 5 bases. Germline CDR1 and CDR2: MNHEY and SVGAGI. CDR3 sequence reads: CASSYAGGANNEQFF. The CDR3 bases are TGTGCCAGCAGTTACGCCGGGGGGGCTAACAATGAGCAGTTCTTC.

This clonotype has at least ten counts. CDR3 sequence reads: CASSWGQGNTEAFF. CDR3 coding DNA: TGTGCCAGCAGCTGGGGACAGGGCAACACTGAAGCTTTCTTT. V usage is TRBV7-9 and J usage is TRBJ1-1, with 9 bases fitting TRBD1. The CDR3 covers 14 residues. Germline loops: CDR1 SEHNR, CDR2 FQNEAQ (reference sequence). V dropped 4 bases and J dropped 2; count of bases not matched to a gene: 2.